This T cell receptor beta chain comes out of a study of blood T cell repertoires in COVID-19. The overall study: There were acute and convalescent COVID-19 samples, and they came from the United States, Italy and Spain.

This CDR3 region has 14 residues. Germline-derived CDR1 and CDR2 are SGHTA and FQGTGA. J gave up 4 bases and V 5 bases, and 7 bases lay outside the gene matches. Produced via immunoSEQ multiplex PCR; TCRdb's table is partial and in-frame only. The profile shows around 160,000 clones, 81% of them singletons. Source material: peripheral blood. The receptor comes from a human donor with acute or convalescent COVID-19. The donor label of this sample is uncertain. The chain links TRBV7-3 to TRBJ1-1; TRBD1 matches at 7 bases. This CDR3 is CASSPTSGGTEAFF. In nucleotides, the CDR3 is TGTGCCAGCAGCCCAACTTCAGGGGGCACTGAAGCTTTCTTT.